The rows below give T cell receptor beta chains drawn from one sample of a study of T cells in Graves' hyperthyroidism and ophthalmopathy. Each CDR3 protein gets one entry after TCRdb re-called the multiplex PCR reads with MiXCR. The sample lists some 560,000 distinct CDR3 sequences, about a sixth occurring once. Sequenced input: blood. The source of these receptors is a woman between 25 and 40 years old with Graves' hyperthyroidism. Both conserved end residues are part of each CDR3. A D gene is named only where the DNA matches it firmly. The listing skips clone size in some rows; elsewhere it reads once, few, many or a size class.

d_gene,v_gene,abundance,j_gene,CDR3aa,CDR3nt
-,TRBV28,-,TRBJ2-7,CASSLYRDRDEQYF,TGTGCCAGCAGTCTCTACAGGGATCGAGACGAGCAGTACTTC
TRBD2,TRBV5-5,-,TRBJ2-1,CASSYTTSGSSYNEQFF,TGTGCCAGCAGCTATACCACTAGCGGGAGCTCCTACAATGAGCAGTTCTTC
TRBD1,TRBV7-3,many,TRBJ2-7,CASSFDRDDEQYF,TGTGCCAGCAGTTTCGACAGGGACGACGAGCAGTACTTC
-,TRBV19,many,TRBJ1-1,CASSRWVQNTEAFF,TGTGCCAGTAGTAGGTGGGTGCAGAACACTGAAGCTTTCTTT
TRBD2,TRBV7-9,many,TRBJ2-5,CASSTRTSEETQYF,TGTGCCAGCAGCACCAGGACTAGCGAAGAGACCCAGTACTTC
TRBD1,TRBV2,many,TRBJ2-7,CARRIPGGSYEQYF,TGTGCCAGAAGGATACCAGGGGGATCCTACGAGCAGTACTTC
TRBD2,TRBV5-4,few,TRBJ2-4,CASSPGLAEVGNIQYF,TGTGCCAGCAGCCCGGGACTAGCGGAGGTCGGAAACATTCAGTACTTC
-,TRBV4-3,-,TRBJ2-3,CASSPSGTGYSTDTQYF,TGCGCCAGCAGCCCCAGTGGCACCGGGTATAGCACAGATACGCAGTATTTT
TRBD2,TRBV3-1,many,TRBJ2-3,CASKRTSGRSSGDTQYF,TGTGCCAGCAAGCGGACTAGCGGGAGGTCTAGTGGAGATACGCAGTATTTT
TRBD2,TRBV3-1,-,TRBJ2-5,CASSQDLIGLADQETQYF,TGTGCCAGCAGCCAAGATCTAATCGGACTAGCGGACCAAGAGACCCAGTACTTC
-,TRBV19,few,TRBJ1-3,CASSIKVHSPGNTIYF,TGTGCCAGTAGTATAAAGGTTCACAGCCCTGGAAACACCATATATTTT
-,TRBV7-8,-,TRBJ2-7,CASSYQVGAAYEQYF,TGTGCCAGCAGCTATCAGGTGGGGGCGGCTTACGAGCAGTACTTC
-,TRBV2,many,TRBJ1-5,CAGGVGNQPQHF,TGTGCCGGGGGGGTGGGCAATCAGCCCCAGCATTTT
-,TRBV2,many,TRBJ2-3,CASRATVSTDTQYF,TGTGCCAGCAGGGCGACAGTTAGCACAGATACGCAGTATTTT
-,TRBV7-3,many,TRBJ2-1,CASSPQFHNEQFF,TGTGCCAGCAGCCCACAGTTTCACAATGAGCAGTTCTTC
-,TRBV29-1,many,TRBJ2-3,CSVAGGFSGTDTQYF,TGCAGCGTCGCAGGGGGGTTTTCAGGCACAGATACGCAGTATTTT
-,TRBV28,-,TRBJ1-6,CASKVGPYNSPLHF,TGTGCCAGCAAGGTGGGGCCCTATAATTCACCCCTCCACTTT
-,TRBV24-1,-,TRBJ1-5,CATSAPVRSNQPQHF,TGTGCCACCAGTGCCCCGGTTCGGAGCAATCAGCCCCAGCATTTT
-,TRBV20-1,-,TRBJ2-2,CSAGMNTGELFF,TGCAGTGCTGGGATGAACACCGGGGAGCTGTTTTTT
-,TRBV29-1,many,TRBJ1-2,CSARTSGVDYGYTF,TGCAGCGCCCGAACTTCAGGGGTTGACTATGGCTACACCTTC
TRBD1,TRBV29-1,-,TRBJ1-5,CSVSQGLDQPQHF,TGCAGCGTCTCACAGGGGTTGGATCAGCCCCAGCATTTT
TRBD1,TRBV12-3/TRBV12-4,many,TRBJ2-7,CASSSGGYEQYF,TGTGCCAGCAGCTCAGGGGGCTACGAGCAGTACTTC
-,TRBV12-5,-,TRBJ1-1,CASGSSRLTPPTGNTEAFF,TGTGCTAGTGGTTCGAGTCGGTTGACCCCCCCGACAGGAAATACTGAAGCTTTCTTT
-,TRBV25-1,-,TRBJ2-3,CASSEFKGLTDTQYF,TGTGCCAGCAGTGAATTTAAGGGACTCACAGATACGCAGTATTTT
-,TRBV6-5,many,TRBJ1-1,CASSYGHDTEAFF,TGTGCCAGCAGTTACGGACACGACACTGAAGCTTTCTTT
-,TRBV12-3/TRBV12-4,many,TRBJ1-6,CASSLGLFSPLHF,TGTGCCAGCAGTCTAGGACTTTTTTCACCCCTCCACTTT